The 6 T cell receptor beta chains below all came from one sample that was sequenced in a study of T cell changes during pregnancy in multiple sclerosis. Clones were sequenced by immunoSEQ multiplex PCR, and TCRdb holds only the in-frame ones, with some missing. In the table there are tens of thousands of clones, around 90% of which are singletons. The sample here was CD4+ T cells from peripheral blood mononuclear cells, taken in the second trimester of pregnancy. These receptors were obtained from a female donor with multiple sclerosis, enrolled in a pregnancy study.

This sequence joins TRBV27 and TRBJ1-2, with TRBD1 matching over 7 bases. The ends lost 4 bases at V and 5 bases at J; junction bases unmatched: 4. The germline gives CDR1 MNHEY, CDR2 SMNVEV (reference sequence). This CDR3 spans 13 amino acids. The CDR3 is CASSSRGPYGYTF. The CDR3 nucleotides are TGTGCCAGCAGTTCGAGGGGGCCATATGGCTACACCTTC.

This clone was seen just once. This sequence joins TRBV5-1 and TRBJ1-4, with a tentative D call TRBD1 (6 bases). Per the germline V gene, CDR1 is SGHRS and CDR2 is YFSETQ. This CDR3 has 16 residues. Trimming took 3 bases from V and 10 from J, leaving 22 bases between them. The CDR3 is CASSSGQTGVMGKLFF. CDR3 nucleotides: TGCGCCAGCAGCTCCGGACAGACAGGCGTCATGGGAAAACTGTTTTTT. Combining the CDR3 with reference TRBV5-1 and TRBJ1-4 gives the whole variable domain KAGVTQTPRYLIKTRGQQVTLSCSPISGHRSVSWYQQTPGQGLQFLFEYFSETQRNKGNFPGRFSGRQFSNSRSEMNVSTLELGDSALYLCASSSGQTGVMGKLFFGSGTQLSVL.

This clone was counted a single time. This chain links TRBV15 with TRBJ2-5; 11 bases map to TRBD2. Germline V CDR1 and CDR2: LNHNV, YYDKDF (reference sequence). V gave up 0 bases and J gave up 4 bases; unmatched junction bases: 7. The CDR3 consists of 17 residues. The CDR3 protein is CATSRDRGSGGAETQYF. The CDR3, as DNA: TGTGCCACCAGCAGAGATCGGGGTAGCGGGGGGGCAGAGACCCAGTACTTC.

V gene TRBV5-1 combines with J gene TRBJ2-5; unclear D gene. Germline lookup yields CDR1 SGHRS and CDR2 YFSETQ. CDR3 length equals 15 residues. V was cut by 1 base and J by 1 base, with 11 bases left in between. The CDR3 DNA sequence: TGCGCCAGCAGCTTGCCGACGCGGATCCAAGAGACCCAGTACTTC. This encodes CASSLPTRIQETQYF.

This clone was observed a single time. The chain has TRBV6-1 and TRBJ2-7; unclear D gene. Germline V CDR1 and CDR2: MNHNS, SASEGT. V lost 8 bases and J lost 0, with 8 bases in between. This CDR3 has 12 amino acids. DNA of the CDR3: TGTGCCAGCTCCTTGAGCTCCTACGAGCAGTACTTC. It is translated as CASSLSSYEQYF.

The chain combines TRBV2 with TRBJ1-2, with 10 bases fitting TRBD1. Germline CDR1 is SNHLY and CDR2 is FYNNEI. The CDR3 extends over 12 amino acids. The V gene end was trimmed by 6 bases and the J gene end by 8 bases; junction bases not matched to a gene: 3. CDR3 DNA: TGTGCCAGCAGCGGGACAGGGGTCGGCTACACCTTC. Translation: CASSGTGVGYTF.